These T cell receptor beta chains were read from a single sample in a study of T cell responses to AZD1222 COVID-19 vaccine. Sequencing was performed with immunoSEQ multiplex PCR; in TCRdb, only in-frame clones are kept and a portion is missing. The table has some 170,000 clones, approximately 87% seen once; the top ten hold about 4.5%. The material sequenced was peripheral blood, taken 28 days after the second AZD1222 dose. These TCRs come from an adult who received the AZD1222 COVID-19 vaccine. The CDR3 runs from the conserved cysteine through the conserved F or W. Fields, in order: J gene, D gene, V gene, CDR3 length, clone size, CDR3 DNA, CDR3 protein. The D gene is left open where the match is weak. A row's size may be missing; if present it is once, few, many or a size class.

j_gene: TRBJ1-3; d_gene: -; v_gene: TRBV5-6; len: 17; abundance: -; CDR3nt: TGTGCCAGCAGCTTGGGAATCGGGACTGAAACTGGAAACACCATATATTTT; CDR3aa: CASSLGIGTETGNTIYF
j_gene: TRBJ1-5; d_gene: TRBD1; v_gene: TRBV2; len: 18; abundance: -; CDR3nt: TGTGCCAGCAGTAACCCGGGACAGGGGCCATATAGCAATCAGCCCCAGCATTTT; CDR3aa: CASSNPGQGPYSNQPQHF
j_gene: TRBJ1-2; d_gene: -; v_gene: TRBV12-3/TRBV12-4; len: 13; abundance: -; CDR3nt: TGTGCCAGCAGTTTAAGGCCAGGGGATGGCTACACCTTC; CDR3aa: CASSLRPGDGYTF
j_gene: TRBJ2-7; d_gene: -; v_gene: TRBV7-7; len: 13; abundance: -; CDR3nt: TGTGCTAGCAGCCGTGGCAGGGACTACGAGCAGTACTTC; CDR3aa: CASSRGRDYEQYF
j_gene: TRBJ2-2; d_gene: -; v_gene: TRBV2; len: 14; abundance: -; CDR3nt: TGTGCCAGCAGTGCTTCGTCCGCGACCGGGGAGCTGTTTTTT; CDR3aa: CASSASSATGELFF
j_gene: TRBJ2-5; d_gene: TRBD2; v_gene: TRBV4-3; len: 15; abundance: -; CDR3nt: TGCGCCAGCAGCCAGGCTAGCGGGCACCAAGAGACCCAGTACTTC; CDR3aa: CASSQASGHQETQYF
j_gene: TRBJ2-3; d_gene: -; v_gene: TRBV6-5; len: 14; abundance: -; CDR3nt: TGTGCCAGCAGTTACTCGAGCGTTTCAGATACGCAGTATTTT; CDR3aa: CASSYSSVSDTQYF
j_gene: TRBJ2-7; d_gene: -; v_gene: TRBV6-5; len: 13; abundance: -; CDR3nt: TGTGCCAGCAGTTGGGGCGCCTCCTACGAGCAGTACTTC; CDR3aa: CASSWGASYEQYF
j_gene: TRBJ2-3; d_gene: -; v_gene: TRBV12-3/TRBV12-4; len: 12; abundance: -; CDR3nt: TGTGCCAGCAGCCCCTTCACAGATACGCAGTATTTT; CDR3aa: CASSPFTDTQYF
j_gene: TRBJ2-1; d_gene: -; v_gene: TRBV21-1; len: 16; abundance: -; CDR3nt: TGTGCCAGCAGCCCACGGCCCGAGACAGGCCAGAATGAGCAGTTCTTC; CDR3aa: CASSPRPETGQNEQFF
j_gene: TRBJ1-3; d_gene: TRBD1; v_gene: TRBV7-9; len: 16; abundance: -; CDR3nt: TGTGCCAGCAGCTTCAAGGGACAGGACTCTGGAAACACCATATATTTT; CDR3aa: CASSFKGQDSGNTIYF
j_gene: TRBJ2-3; d_gene: -; v_gene: TRBV29-1; len: 12; abundance: -; CDR3nt: TGCAGCGTTGAAGACTCCACAGATACGCAGTATTTT; CDR3aa: CSVEDSTDTQYF
j_gene: TRBJ1-5; d_gene: -; v_gene: TRBV12-3/TRBV12-4; len: 13; abundance: -; CDR3nt: TGTGCCAGCAGCGGCCGCAGCAATCAGCCCCAGCATTTT; CDR3aa: CASSGRSNQPQHF
j_gene: TRBJ1-6; d_gene: -; v_gene: TRBV15; len: 14; abundance: -; CDR3nt: TGTGCCACCAGCCCCCGGCAGGGTGTCTCACCCCTCCACTTT; CDR3aa: CATSPRQGVSPLHF
j_gene: TRBJ2-1; d_gene: TRBD1; v_gene: TRBV29-1; len: 13; abundance: -; CDR3nt: TGCAGCACGGGACAGAGGCACTACAATGAGCAGTTCTTC; CDR3aa: CSTGQRHYNEQFF
j_gene: TRBJ1-1; d_gene: -; v_gene: TRBV6-5; len: 12; abundance: -; CDR3nt: TGTGCCAGCACCACCGGGCTTACTGAAGCTTTCTTT; CDR3aa: CASTTGLTEAFF
j_gene: TRBJ1-2; d_gene: -; v_gene: TRBV10-3; len: 11; abundance: -; CDR3nt: TGTGCCATCAGTGAGGGGGGTGGCTACACCTTC; CDR3aa: CAISEGGGYTF
j_gene: TRBJ1-2; d_gene: -; v_gene: TRBV7-9; len: 16; abundance: -; CDR3nt: TGTGCCAGCAGCTTAGAACAAAACGGCCCTTTAGATGGCTACACCTTC; CDR3aa: CASSLEQNGPLDGYTF
j_gene: TRBJ1-2; d_gene: -; v_gene: TRBV30; len: 13; abundance: -; CDR3nt: TGTGCCTGGAGTGTGGGGGACATCTATGGCTACACCTTC; CDR3aa: CAWSVGDIYGYTF
j_gene: TRBJ1-6; d_gene: TRBD1; v_gene: TRBV6-4; len: 18; abundance: few; CDR3nt: TGTGCCAGCCCTGCAGGGGGCGATTCAACTCCCCATAATTCACCCCTCCACTTT; CDR3aa: CASPAGGDSTPHNSPLHF
j_gene: TRBJ1-5; d_gene: -; v_gene: TRBV23-1; len: 16; abundance: -; CDR3nt: TGCGCCAGCAGCCTAAGGCCGGGTAGGGTATGTCAGCCCCAGCATTTT; CDR3aa: CASSLRPGRVCQPQHF
j_gene: TRBJ2-1; d_gene: -; v_gene: TRBV4-1; len: 14; abundance: -; CDR3nt: TGCGCCAGCAGCCAAGAGGACTTCTACAATGAGCAGTTCTTC; CDR3aa: CASSQEDFYNEQFF
j_gene: TRBJ2-7; d_gene: TRBD1; v_gene: TRBV2; len: 12; abundance: -; CDR3nt: TGTGCCAGCAGCGTGGACAGGTACGAGCAGTACTTC; CDR3aa: CASSVDRYEQYF
j_gene: TRBJ2-1; d_gene: -; v_gene: TRBV19; len: 13; abundance: -; CDR3nt: TGTGCCAGTAGTAAGGGGTATTACAATGAGCAGTTCTTC; CDR3aa: CASSKGYYNEQFF
j_gene: TRBJ1-1; d_gene: -; v_gene: TRBV6-4; len: 13; abundance: -; CDR3nt: TGTGCCAGCAGTGACCCCACGACAGCTGAAGCTTTCTTT; CDR3aa: CASSDPTTAEAFF
j_gene: TRBJ1-1; d_gene: -; v_gene: TRBV6-5; len: 15; abundance: once; CDR3nt: TGTGCCAGCAGTTACGACCATCAGCCGAACACTGAAGCTTTCTTT; CDR3aa: CASSYDHQPNTEAFF
j_gene: TRBJ1-5; d_gene: TRBD1; v_gene: TRBV19; len: 14; abundance: -; CDR3nt: TGTGCCAGTAGTTCGACAGGGGATTATCAGCCCCAGCATTTT; CDR3aa: CASSSTGDYQPQHF
j_gene: TRBJ2-7; d_gene: -; v_gene: TRBV9; len: 15; abundance: -; CDR3nt: TGTGCCAGCAGCGTAGGGTCCGACTTACACTACGAGCAGTACTTC; CDR3aa: CASSVGSDLHYEQYF
j_gene: TRBJ1-2; d_gene: TRBD1; v_gene: TRBV27; len: 15; abundance: -; CDR3nt: TGTGCCAGCACATCCCCCGGGACAGGGCCTTACGGCTACACCTTC; CDR3aa: CASTSPGTGPYGYTF
j_gene: TRBJ2-5; d_gene: -; v_gene: TRBV9; len: 17; abundance: -; CDR3nt: TGTGCCAGCAGCGTAGCCTCTAGTATCCAATTCGGGGAGACCCAGTACTTC; CDR3aa: CASSVASSIQFGETQYF
j_gene: TRBJ1-2; d_gene: -; v_gene: TRBV15; len: 13; abundance: -; CDR3nt: TGTGCCACCTCGGCTTCAGCTAACTATGGCTACACCTTC; CDR3aa: CATSASANYGYTF
j_gene: TRBJ2-5; d_gene: -; v_gene: TRBV18; len: 14; abundance: -; CDR3nt: TGTGCCAGCTCACAAGGGGCCACCGGGGAGACCCAGTACTTC; CDR3aa: CASSQGATGETQYF
j_gene: TRBJ1-4; d_gene: -; v_gene: TRBV30; len: 13; abundance: -; CDR3nt: TGTGCCTGGAGTGGAGGCTTCAATGAAAAACTGTTTTTT; CDR3aa: CAWSGGFNEKLFF
j_gene: TRBJ2-3; d_gene: -; v_gene: TRBV3-1/TRBV3-2; len: 13; abundance: -; CDR3nt: TGTGCCAGCAGCCAAGATAGAGCCAATACGCAGTATTTT; CDR3aa: CASSQDRANTQYF
j_gene: TRBJ1-1; d_gene: -; v_gene: TRBV7-8; len: 16; abundance: -; CDR3nt: TGTGCCAGCAGCCCTCCTGAAGAGGAGAAAAACACTGAAGCTTTCTTT; CDR3aa: CASSPPEEEKNTEAFF
j_gene: TRBJ2-5; d_gene: TRBD2; v_gene: TRBV3-1/TRBV3-2; len: 16; abundance: -; CDR3nt: TGTGCCAGCAGCCAATCTCCGACTAGCGGGAAAGAGACCCAGTACTTC; CDR3aa: CASSQSPTSGKETQYF
j_gene: TRBJ1-1; d_gene: -; v_gene: TRBV4-1; len: 15; abundance: few; CDR3nt: TGCGCCAGCAGCCCTCCTGGGGGAGAGAACACTGAAGCTTTCTTT; CDR3aa: CASSPPGGENTEAFF
j_gene: TRBJ2-2; d_gene: -; v_gene: TRBV4-1; len: 15; abundance: -; CDR3nt: TGCGCCAGCAGCTTCAACAGAGCGAACACCGGGGAGCTGTTTTTT; CDR3aa: CASSFNRANTGELFF
j_gene: TRBJ1-3; d_gene: -; v_gene: TRBV5-1; len: 16; abundance: -; CDR3nt: TGCGCCAGCAGCTTGTCCGGGATAGACTCTGGAAACACCATATATTTT; CDR3aa: CASSLSGIDSGNTIYF
j_gene: TRBJ2-1; d_gene: -; v_gene: TRBV7-9; len: 15; abundance: -; CDR3nt: TGTGCCAGCAGCCCCACAGGGAAGCGTTACAATGAGCAGTTCTTC; CDR3aa: CASSPTGKRYNEQFF
j_gene: TRBJ1-6; d_gene: TRBD1; v_gene: TRBV6-5; len: 14; abundance: -; CDR3nt: TGTGCCATCGGGGACAGGGGGCGGCGTTCACCCCTCCACTTT; CDR3aa: CAIGDRGRRSPLHF
j_gene: TRBJ2-2; d_gene: -; v_gene: TRBV10-1; len: 15; abundance: few; CDR3nt: TGCGCCAGCAGCAGTGGGAGGGGGCGCGACGGGGAGCTGTTTTTT; CDR3aa: CASSSGRGRDGELFF
j_gene: TRBJ1-2; d_gene: -; v_gene: TRBV6-6; len: 12; abundance: -; CDR3nt: TGTGCCAGCAGAAACTCGGGGGGTGGCTACACCTTC; CDR3aa: CASRNSGGGYTF
j_gene: TRBJ1-5; d_gene: TRBD1; v_gene: TRBV6-5; len: 15; abundance: -; CDR3nt: TGTGCCAGCAGTTACTCGACAGGGCTGAATCAGCCCCAGCATTTT; CDR3aa: CASSYSTGLNQPQHF
j_gene: TRBJ1-2; d_gene: -; v_gene: TRBV7-2; len: 13; abundance: -; CDR3nt: TGTGCCAGCAGCCAACGAGCTAACTATGGCTACACCTTC; CDR3aa: CASSQRANYGYTF